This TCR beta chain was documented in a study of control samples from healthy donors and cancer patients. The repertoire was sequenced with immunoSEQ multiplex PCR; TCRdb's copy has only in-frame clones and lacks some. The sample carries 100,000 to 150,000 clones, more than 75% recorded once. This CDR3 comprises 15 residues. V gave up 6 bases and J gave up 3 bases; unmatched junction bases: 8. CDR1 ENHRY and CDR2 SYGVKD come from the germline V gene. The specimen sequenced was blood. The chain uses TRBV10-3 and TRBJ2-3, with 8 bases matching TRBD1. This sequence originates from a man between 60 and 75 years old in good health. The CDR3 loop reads CAISQGATGTDTQYF. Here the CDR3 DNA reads TGTGCCATCAGCCAGGGGGCGACCGGGACAGATACGCAGTATTTT.